These T cell receptor beta chains were read from a single sample in a study of blood T cell repertoires in COVID-19. Generated by immunoSEQ multiplex PCR, the TCRdb table keeps only in-frame clones and is missing some. Of 25,000 to 35,000 clones in the sample, roughly 87% are singletons; the top ten hold about 25%. The sequenced sample was peripheral blood. These receptors were obtained from a human donor in a cohort sampled during active COVID-19. Both conserved end residues are part of each CDR3. Each record gives: J gene, V gene, clone size, CDR3 protein. Not all rows give a size; the values are once, few, many and, for expanded clones, a class.

TRBJ2-5 TRBV5-1 - CASSFMASGYQETQYF
TRBJ2-2 TRBV7-3 once CASSSTGAGELFF
TRBJ2-5 TRBV6-2/TRBV6-3 - CASSSSRETQYF
TRBJ2-7 TRBV7-2 - CASSVVGGPYEQYF
TRBJ2-5 TRBV9 - CASSGDGGALYF
TRBJ1-1 TRBV5-1 - CASSLDRGPTEAFF
TRBJ1-2 TRBV5-1 few CASSLDKNYGYTF
TRBJ2-7 TRBV19 - CATLGTSSYEQYF
TRBJ2-7 TRBV9 - CASSVAGTISSYEQYF
TRBJ2-7 TRBV10-1 - CASSESCPGVGDKEQYF
TRBJ2-5 TRBV11-2 - CASSLGSGGIPRTKQTQYF
TRBJ2-7 TRBV6-5 - CASRSGQRMVYEQYF
TRBJ2-3 TRBV27 - CASTSPAGGRDTQYF
TRBJ2-3 TRBV18 once CASSRISTDTQYF